This TCR beta chain was sequenced for a study of beta chain features in type 1 diabetes. Expressed TCRB transcripts were sequenced, since all the RNA that had been isolated was reverse transcribed. Only in-frame clones appear in the TCRdb table, and some are missing; sequencing was by immunoSEQ multiplex PCR. The sample holds 900,000 or so clones; 15% to 20% are singletons and the top ten take 0.02% to 0.025%. This clone has just a few counts. Germline V lookup: CDR1 SGHDN, CDR2 FVKESK. This CDR3 is 16 amino acids long. Trimming pared 3 bases from V and 0 bases from J, leaving 14 bases between. The source material was naive CD4+ T cells from blood. This chain links TRBV14 with TRBJ1-1; perhaps TRBD1 as D (5 bases). This receptor was identified in a woman between 18 and 29 years old in good health. CDR3 sequence: CASSHAAGTLNTEAFF. For the CDR3, the DNA is TGTGCCAGCAGCCATGCGGCCGGGACCCTGAACACTGAAGCTTTCTTT.